The text below deals with one TCR beta chain. The antigen is unknown. This sample stems from a study of Graves' ophthalmopathy and Graves' hyperthyroidism. Amplification from RNA transcripts yielded the TCR beta CDR3 regions. First-round RT-PCR employed HTBI primers, with a second-round multiplex PCR after it. TCRdb ran MiXCR on the multiplex PCR reads and lists one entry per CDR3 protein. This sample yields about 370,000 distinct CDR3 sequences, of which approximately 20% are seen a single time; 1.6% belongs to the top ten. The CDR3 length is 17 residues. The V gene end was trimmed by 1 base and the J gene end by 7 bases; junction bases not matched to a gene: 10. Germline V gene data show CDR1 as SGDLS and CDR2 as YYNGEE. Those donors who had ophthalmopathy presented with moderate-to-severe activity, a CAS of ≥3, a NOSPECS of ≥4 and a duration under 3 months. The diagnosis combined clinical symptoms, thyroxine, TRAb, thyroid ultrasound and orbital computed tomography scans.

Whole-study findings and limits: It was with roughly 71% sensitivity and around 72% specificity that the model predicted ophthalmopathy progression.

Sequencing was performed on peripheral blood. This receptor was obtained from a woman aged 18-29 years with Graves' ophthalmopathy. The chain carries TRBV9 and TRBJ1-6, with 8 bases fitting TRBD1. The CDR3 protein is CASSVFSAGQGNSPLHF. CDR3 nucleotides: TGTGCCAGCAGCGTATTCTCCGCAGGACAGGGAAATTCACCCCTCCACTTT.